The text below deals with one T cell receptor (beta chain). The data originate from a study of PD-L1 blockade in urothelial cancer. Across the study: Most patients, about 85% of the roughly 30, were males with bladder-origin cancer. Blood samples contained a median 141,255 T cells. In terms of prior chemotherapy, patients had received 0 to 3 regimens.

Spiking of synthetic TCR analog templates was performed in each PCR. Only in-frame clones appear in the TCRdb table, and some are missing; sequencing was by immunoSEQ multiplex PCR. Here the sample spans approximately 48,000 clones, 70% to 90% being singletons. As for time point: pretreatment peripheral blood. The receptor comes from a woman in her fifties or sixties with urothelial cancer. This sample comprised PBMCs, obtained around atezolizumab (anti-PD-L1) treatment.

DNA for the CDR3: TGTGCCAGCAGTCGGGGGGCAGGGTCCTACAATGAGCAGTTCTTC. This codes for CASSRGAGSYNEQFF. The rearrangement joins TRBV6-6 to TRBJ2-1, with D tentatively TRBD2 (7 bases). CDR1 MNHNY and CDR2 SVGAGI come from the germline V gene (reference sequence). V was pared by 5 bases and J by 1 base, with 12 bases between. This CDR3 region has 15 residues.